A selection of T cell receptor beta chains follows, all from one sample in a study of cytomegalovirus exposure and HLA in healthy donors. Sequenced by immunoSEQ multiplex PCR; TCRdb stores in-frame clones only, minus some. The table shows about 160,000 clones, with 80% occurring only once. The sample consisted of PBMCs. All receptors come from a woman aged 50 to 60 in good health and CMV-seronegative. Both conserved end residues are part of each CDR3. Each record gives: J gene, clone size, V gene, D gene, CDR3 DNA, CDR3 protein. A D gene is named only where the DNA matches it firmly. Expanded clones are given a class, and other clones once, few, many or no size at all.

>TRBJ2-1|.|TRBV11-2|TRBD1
TGTGCCAGCAGCTCCAGACAGGGGGCGAAATACAATGAGCAGTTCTTC
CASSSRQGAKYNEQFF
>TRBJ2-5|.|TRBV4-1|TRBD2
TGCGCCAGCAGCCAAGATCGGGGGGGCATTGGGGAGACCCAGTACTTC
CASSQDRGGIGETQYF
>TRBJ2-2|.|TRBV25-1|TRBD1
TGTGCCAGCAGTGGACGGACAGGGGCAAACACCGGGGAGCTGTTTTTT
CASSGRTGANTGELFF
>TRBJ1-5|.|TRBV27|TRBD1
TGTGCCAGCAGGGCACTCACCCAGGGGGCCTATAGCAATCAGCCCCAGCATTTT
CASRALTQGAYSNQPQHF
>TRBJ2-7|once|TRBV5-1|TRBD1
TGCGCCAGCAGCTGGGAAATTACAGGGGCGGTGTGGTACGAGCAGTACTTC
CASSWEITGAVWYEQYF
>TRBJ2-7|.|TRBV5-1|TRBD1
TGCGCCAGCAGCTCGACAGGGGATAACTACGAGCAGTACTTC
CASSSTGDNYEQYF
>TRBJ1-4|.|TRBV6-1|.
TGTGCCAGCAGTGAGACCGGGAGGGAGAATGAAAAACTGTTTTTT
CASSETGRENEKLFF
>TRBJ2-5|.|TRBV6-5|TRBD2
TGTGCCAGCAAAGACCGGGGGGGAACACAAGAGACCCAGTACTTC
CASKDRGGTQETQYF
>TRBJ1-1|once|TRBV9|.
TGTGCCAGCAGGAGGGTTGACACTGAAGCTTTCTTT
CASRRVDTEAFF
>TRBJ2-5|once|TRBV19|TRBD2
TGTGCCAGTAGTATAGGGGAGGGGACGGAGACCCAGTACTTC
CASSIGEGTETQYF
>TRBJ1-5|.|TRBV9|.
TGTGCCAGCAGCGTAGATAGAAATCAGCCCCAGCATTTT
CASSVDRNQPQHF
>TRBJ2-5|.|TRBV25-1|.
TGTGCCAGCGGGGGACAAGGGCTATCCCTCCGGGAGACCCAGTACTTC
CASGGQGLSLRETQYF
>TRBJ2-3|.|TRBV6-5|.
TGTGCCAGCAGTTATGATTCGCGCGCAGATACGCAGTATTTT
CASSYDSRADTQYF
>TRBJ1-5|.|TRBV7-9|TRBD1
TGTGCCAGCAGCCAGGCCCCCGGGACAGGTCCGTTTGCCCAGCATTTT
CASSQAPGTGPFAQHF
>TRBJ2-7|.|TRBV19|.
TGTGCCAGTAGGGACTCCGGGACACTCCCTAGAGAGCAGTACTTC
CASRDSGTLPREQYF
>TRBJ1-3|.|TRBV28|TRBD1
TGTGCCAGCAGTCTACCGGGACAGGGCAACACCATATATTTT
CASSLPGQGNTIYF
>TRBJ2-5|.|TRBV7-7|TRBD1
TGTGCCAGCAGCTTAGGTTGGACTGGGACAGCTCAAGAGACCCAGTACTTC
CASSLGWTGTAQETQYF
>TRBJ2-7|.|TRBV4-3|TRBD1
TGCGCCAGCAGCACGGGACAGGGGGGCTACGAGCAGTACTTC
CASSTGQGGYEQYF
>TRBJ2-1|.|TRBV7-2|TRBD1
TGTGCCAGCAGCCCGAGGGACAGGGGGCGCGGTGTCTTAGATGAGCAGTTCTTC
CASSPRDRGRGVLDEQFF
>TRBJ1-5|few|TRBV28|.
TGTGCCAGCAGTTTTAGGGGTAGGCGCAATCAGCCCCAGCATTTT
CASSFRGRRNQPQHF
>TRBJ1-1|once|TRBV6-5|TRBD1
TGTGCCAGCAGGGACAGGGGTAGGGGCACTGAAGCTTTCTTT
CASRDRGRGTEAFF
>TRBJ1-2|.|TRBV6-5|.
TGTGCCAGCAGTTACAGAAACAGGGTCGGTGGCTACACCTTC
CASSYRNRVGGYTF
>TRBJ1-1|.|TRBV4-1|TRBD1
TGCGCCAGCAGCACATACAGGGGGAGTAGGACTGAAGCTTTCTTT
CASSTYRGSRTEAFF
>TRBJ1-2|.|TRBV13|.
TGTGCCAGCAGCTTCGACAGTCAGTCCTATGGCTACACCTTC
CASSFDSQSYGYTF
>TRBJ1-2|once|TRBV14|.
TGTGCCAGCAGCCAGGGACGGGGGGGCTACACCTTC
CASSQGRGGYTF
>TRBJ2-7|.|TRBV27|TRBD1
TGTGCCAGCAGTTTATCGGGGACAGGGGTCGGTTCATCCCACTACGAGCAGTACTTC
CASSLSGTGVGSSHYEQYF
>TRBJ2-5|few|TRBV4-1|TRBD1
TGCGCCAGCAGCCAAGATCAGGGGGGACAGGGGGAGACCCAGTACTTC
CASSQDQGGQGETQYF
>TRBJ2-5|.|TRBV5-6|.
TGTGCCAGCAGCTTGTCGGCGGCTAGCCTTTTCCAAGAGACCCAGTACTTC
CASSLSAASLFQETQYF
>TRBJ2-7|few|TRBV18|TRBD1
TGTGCCAGCTCACCCTACAGGGGCCACTACGAGCAGTACTTC
CASSPYRGHYEQYF
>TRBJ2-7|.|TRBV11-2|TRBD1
TGTGCCAGCAGCTCGACAGGGGTTGAGCAGTACTTC
CASSSTGVEQYF
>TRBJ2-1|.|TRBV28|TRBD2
TGTGCCAGCTATAGGGCGGGAGGGGGCTCCTACAATGAGCAGTTCTTC
CASYRAGGGSYNEQFF
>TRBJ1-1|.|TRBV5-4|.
TGTGCCAGCAGCCCAACCTCGGACAGGAACACTGAAGCTTTCTTT
CASSPTSDRNTEAFF
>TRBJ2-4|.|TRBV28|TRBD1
TGTGCCAGCAGCTCGGGACAGGCCGTCATTCAGTACTTC
CASSSGQAVIQYF
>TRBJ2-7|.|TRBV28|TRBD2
TGTGCCAGCAGTTTAAGCCCTTGGGGGGAGGGAAGGTCCCAATACGAGCAGTACTTC
CASSLSPWGEGRSQYEQYF
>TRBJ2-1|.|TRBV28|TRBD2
TGTGCCAGCAGTTCAGACGCACCGGGGGGAAATGAGCAGTTCTTC
CASSSDAPGGNEQFF
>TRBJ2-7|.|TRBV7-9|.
TGTGCCAGCAGTGGGGCTTACGAGCAGTACTTC
CASSGAYEQYF
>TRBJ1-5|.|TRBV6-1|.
TGTGCCAGCAGTGCTGCGCAGGGACTCAATCAGCCCCAGCATTTT
CASSAAQGLNQPQHF
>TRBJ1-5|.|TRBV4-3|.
TGCGCCAGCAGCCAAGTAACGGGAGGGAATCAGCCCCAGCATTTT
CASSQVTGGNQPQHF
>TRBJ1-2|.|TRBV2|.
TGTGCCAGCAGTGAAATGGGGCAGTCCCACAACTATGGCTACACCTTC
CASSEMGQSHNYGYTF
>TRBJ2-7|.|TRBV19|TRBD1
TGTGCCAGTAGTATCGGGGACAGGGCGAGCGAGCAGTACTTC
CASSIGDRASEQYF
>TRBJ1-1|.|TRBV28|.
TGTGCCAGCAGTCCCTACAGGGATACTGAAGCTTTCTTT
CASSPYRDTEAFF
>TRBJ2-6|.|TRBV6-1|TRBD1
TGTGCCAGCAGTGAACCGACAGGGTCTGGGGCCAACGTCCTGACTTTC
CASSEPTGSGANVLTF
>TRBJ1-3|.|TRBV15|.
TGTGCCACCAGCAGAGAGGACGGGGGATCGAGAAACACCATATATTTT
CATSREDGGSRNTIYF
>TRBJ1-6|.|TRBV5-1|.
TGCGCCAGCAGCCCCTGGACAGATTATTATAATTCACCCCTCCACTTT
CASSPWTDYYNSPLHF
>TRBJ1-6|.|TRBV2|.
TGTGCCAGCAGTGAAGGCAGGGGCAATTCACCCCTCCACTTT
CASSEGRGNSPLHF
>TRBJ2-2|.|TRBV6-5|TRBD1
TGTGCCAGCAGTTCTCCGGGACAGGGGATCACCGGGGAGCTGTTTTTT
CASSSPGQGITGELFF
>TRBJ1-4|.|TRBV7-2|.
TGTGCCAGCAGCTTAGTATCGGGGACTAATGAAAAACTGTTTTTT
CASSLVSGTNEKLFF
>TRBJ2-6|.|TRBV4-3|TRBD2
TGCGCCAGCAGCCCGCGGGGGACCCTTGGGGGGGCCAACGTCCTGACTTTC
CASSPRGTLGGANVLTF
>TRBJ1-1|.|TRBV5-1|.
TGCGCCAGCAGTTGGGGGCAGGCGAACACTGAAGCTTTCTTT
CASSWGQANTEAFF
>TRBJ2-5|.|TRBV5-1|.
TGCGCCGGCTCATTCGGGGCAGGGGAAGAGACCCAGTACTTC
CAGSFGAGEETQYF
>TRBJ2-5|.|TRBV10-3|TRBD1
TGTGCCATCAGGGACAGGGGGTTCCGAGGGGAGACCCAGTACTTC
CAIRDRGFRGETQYF
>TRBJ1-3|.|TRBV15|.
TGTGCCACCAGCAGAGCGTCAGGGGTCAGCTCTGGAAACACCATATATTTT
CATSRASGVSSGNTIYF
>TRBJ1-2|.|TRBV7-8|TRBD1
TGTGCCAGCAGCCCCGACAGGGCTTTTTCAGATGGCTACACCTTC
CASSPDRAFSDGYTF
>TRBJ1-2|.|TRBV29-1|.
TGCAGCGTTGTGGGTCAGAGGGAGGGCTACACCTTC
CSVVGQREGYTF
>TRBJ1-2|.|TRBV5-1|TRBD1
TGCGCCAGCAGCTCCGGGACAGGGGGCCACTATGGCTACACCTTC
CASSSGTGGHYGYTF